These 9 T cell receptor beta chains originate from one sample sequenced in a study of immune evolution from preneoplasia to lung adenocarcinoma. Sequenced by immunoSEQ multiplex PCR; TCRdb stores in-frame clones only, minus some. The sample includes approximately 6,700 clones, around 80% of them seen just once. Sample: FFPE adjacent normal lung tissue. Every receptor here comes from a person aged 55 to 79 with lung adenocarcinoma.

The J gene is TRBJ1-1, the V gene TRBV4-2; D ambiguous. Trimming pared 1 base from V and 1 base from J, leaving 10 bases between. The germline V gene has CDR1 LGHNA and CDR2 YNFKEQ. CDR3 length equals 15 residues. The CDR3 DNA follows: TGTGCCAGCAGCCAAGCCAAGGCCTCGAACACTGAAGCTTTCTTT. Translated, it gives CASSQAKASNTEAFF.

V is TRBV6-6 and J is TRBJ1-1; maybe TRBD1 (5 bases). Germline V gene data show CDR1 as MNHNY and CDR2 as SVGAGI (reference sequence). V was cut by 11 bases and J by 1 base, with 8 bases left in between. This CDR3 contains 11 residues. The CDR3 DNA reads TGTGCCGGGGCAGGGAACACTGAAGCTTTCTTT. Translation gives CAGAGNTEAFF.

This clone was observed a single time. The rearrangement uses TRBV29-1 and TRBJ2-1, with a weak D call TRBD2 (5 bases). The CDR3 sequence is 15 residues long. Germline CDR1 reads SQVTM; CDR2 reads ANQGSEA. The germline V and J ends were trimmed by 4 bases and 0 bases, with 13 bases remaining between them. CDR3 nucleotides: TGCAGCGTTGGGTCTAGCACCAGCTCCTACAATGAGCAGTTCTTC. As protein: CSVGSSTSSYNEQFF.

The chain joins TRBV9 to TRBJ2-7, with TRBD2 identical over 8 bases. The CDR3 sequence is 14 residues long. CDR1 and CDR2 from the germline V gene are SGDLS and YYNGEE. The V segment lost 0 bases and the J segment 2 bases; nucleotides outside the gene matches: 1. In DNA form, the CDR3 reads TGTGCCAGCAGCGTAGACGGGAGGGCCTACGAGCAGTACTTC. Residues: CASSVDGRAYEQYF.

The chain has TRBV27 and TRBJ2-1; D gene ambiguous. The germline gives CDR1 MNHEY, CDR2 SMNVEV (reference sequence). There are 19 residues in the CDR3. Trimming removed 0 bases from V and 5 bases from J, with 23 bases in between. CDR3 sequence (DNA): TGTGCCAGCAGTTTATCCTCTCCGGTGGCGACACGAGGTAACAATGAGCAGTTCTTC. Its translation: CASSLSSPVATRGNNEQFF.

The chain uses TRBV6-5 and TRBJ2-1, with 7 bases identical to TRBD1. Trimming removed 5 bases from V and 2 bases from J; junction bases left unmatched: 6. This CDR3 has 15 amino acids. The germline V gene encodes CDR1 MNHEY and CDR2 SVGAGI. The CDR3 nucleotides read TGTGCCAGCAGTCCAAACAGGGGAACCTACAATGAGCAGTTCTTC. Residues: CASSPNRGTYNEQFF.

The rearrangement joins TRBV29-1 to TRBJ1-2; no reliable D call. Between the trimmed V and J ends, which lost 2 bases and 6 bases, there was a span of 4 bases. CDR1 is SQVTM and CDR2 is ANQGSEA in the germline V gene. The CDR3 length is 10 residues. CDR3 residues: CSVEWDGYTF. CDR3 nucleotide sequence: TGCAGCGTTGAATGGGATGGCTACACCTTC.

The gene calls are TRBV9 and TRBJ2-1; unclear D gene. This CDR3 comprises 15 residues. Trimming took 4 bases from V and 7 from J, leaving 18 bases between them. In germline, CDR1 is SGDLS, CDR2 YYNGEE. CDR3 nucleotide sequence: TGTGCCAGCAGCAATAGCCTTGGCAGTGCAAATGAGCAGTTCTTC. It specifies CASSNSLGSANEQFF.

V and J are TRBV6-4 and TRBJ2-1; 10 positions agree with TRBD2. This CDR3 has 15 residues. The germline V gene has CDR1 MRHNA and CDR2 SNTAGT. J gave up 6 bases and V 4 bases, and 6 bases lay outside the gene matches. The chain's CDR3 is CASSVLAGVANEQFF. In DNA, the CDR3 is TGTGCCAGCAGTGTGCTAGCGGGAGTCGCCAATGAGCAGTTCTTC.